The clone carrying this T cell receptor beta chain showed up many times. The sample comes from a study of neurological immune-mediated disorders. Time point in this sample: longitudinal time-point 2. TCRdb re-derived calls from the 5' RACE reads in MiXCR, one entry per CDR3 protein. The data hold some 80,000 distinct CDR3 sequences, with 5% to 6% observed a single time. The CDR3 has 13 amino acids. V lost 2 bases, J lost 1 base, and 6 bases lay in between. The sequence was collected from a woman in her fifties or sixties with multiple sclerosis. Sequenced input: PBMCs. The chain employs TRBV12-3 or TRBV12-4 and TRBJ2-7; D is possibly TRBD1 (5 bases). The CDR3 protein is CASSLRGSYEQYF. CDR3 coding DNA: TGTGCCAGCAGTTTAAGGGGTTCCTACGAGCAGTACTTC.